These 19 T cell receptor beta chains came from one sample sequenced in a study of shared T cell receptors in the human thymus. TCRdb's table, derived via immunoSEQ multiplex PCR, lists solely in-frame clones and lacks some. Among about 380,000 clones, just under 95% were seen once, and the ten largest hold approximately 0.02%. Sequencing was performed on thymocytes. Source of these receptors: a human donor.

V is TRBV19 and J is TRBJ2-7, with D perhaps matching TRBD2 (6 bases). The CDR3 runs to 17 residues. Per the germline V gene, CDR1 is LNHDA and CDR2 is SQIVND (reference sequence). V was shortened by 5 bases and J by 7 bases, with 27 bases between the two germline ends. The CDR3 spells CASSRFLTRGLHREQYF. Written as DNA, the CDR3 is TGTGCCAGTAGTCGATTTCTCACCCGGGGACTCCACAGGGAGCAGTACTTC.

This clone was observed a single time. V usage is TRBV27 and J usage is TRBJ2-5, with 10 bases that match TRBD2. The germline gives CDR1 MNHEY, CDR2 SMNVEV (reference sequence). J gave up 5 bases and V 4 bases, and 13 bases lay outside the gene matches. The length of the CDR3 is 17 residues. The CDR3 reads CASSSLKSLAGVETQYF. In DNA form, the CDR3 reads TGTGCCAGCAGTTCCCTTAAAAGCCTAGCGGGAGTGGAGACCCAGTACTTC.

V gene TRBV9 combines with J gene TRBJ1-2; no clear D gene. This CDR3 comprises 14 residues. The V gene lost 2 bases and the J gene lost 4 bases, with 12 bases spanning the gap. Germline assignment: CDR1 SGDLS and CDR2 YYNGEE. The DNA for the CDR3 is TGTGCCAGCAGCGTCGGGCGAGGGCGCTATGGCTACACCTTC. It specifies CASSVGRGRYGYTF.

The chain employs TRBV28 and TRBJ2-7; 13 bases fit TRBD2. This CDR3 spans 15 amino acids. Germline loops: CDR1 MDHEN, CDR2 SYDVKM. The trim removed 6 bases at V and 7 bases at J, leaving 9 bases unmatched. CDR3 sequence reads: CASRLIGLAGVEQYF. The DNA of the CDR3 is TGTGCCAGCAGACTGATTGGACTAGCGGGAGTTGAGCAGTACTTC.

As for this clone: Additional DNA sequences in this sample encode the identical CDR3. The rearrangement links TRBV27 to TRBJ2-5; no firm D call. Germline V CDR1 and CDR2: MNHEY, SMNVEV (reference sequence). V gave up 3 bases and J gave up 4 bases, with 3 bases separating them. The length of the CDR3 is 11 residues. CDR3 coding DNA: TGTGCCAGCAGTTTTAGAGAGACCCAGTACTTC. Its protein product is CASSFRETQYF.

The chain carries TRBV6-6 and TRBJ2-2; D is ambiguous. CDR1 is MNHNY, CDR2 SVGAGI, per germline (reference sequence). The V and J ends lost 8 bases and 7 bases respectively, with 5 bases between them. The length of the CDR3 is 10 residues. CDR3 sequence reads: CASGFGELFF. The CDR3, as DNA: TGTGCCAGCGGCTTCGGGGAGCTGTTTTTT.

V is TRBV2 and J is TRBJ2-6; 7 nucleotides align to TRBD1. J lost 0 bases, V lost 5 bases, and 13 bases had no gene match. The CDR3 has 19 amino acids. CDR1 and CDR2 from the germline V gene are SNHLY and FYNNEI. CDR3 coding DNA: TGTGCCAGCAGTACTATTAAGGGGACAGCTAGCTCTGGGGCCAACGTCCTGACTTTC. Its protein is CASSTIKGTASSGANVLTF.

In nucleotides, the CDR3 is TGTGCCAGCAGAATTACTAGCGCGAACACCGGGGAGCTGTTTTTT. Its translation is CASRITSANTGELFF. This chain links TRBV28 with TRBJ2-2; 7 bases agree with TRBD2. Trimming took 6 bases from V and 0 from J; bases not matched to a gene: 4. Germline loops: CDR1 MDHEN, CDR2 SYDVKM. The CDR3 is 15 amino acids.

The chain couples TRBV7-8 to TRBJ2-7; tentative D call: TRBD2 (6 bases). This CDR3 is built from 14 residues. Germline V CDR1 and CDR2: SGHVS, FQNEAQ. The DNA for the CDR3 is TGTGCTACTCCAATCGAGGGGAGGCCCTACGAGCAGTACTTC. Protein sequence: CATPIEGRPYEQYF.

The CDR3 DNA reads as TGTGCCAGCAGTCGTATGCGGGATGGGGGTGAGCAGTTCTTC. Translating gives CASSRMRDGGEQFF. The chain joins TRBV6-5 to TRBJ2-1, with a possible D match to TRBD2 (6 bases). In germline, CDR1 is MNHEY, CDR2 SVGAGI. The CDR3 extends over 14 amino acids. Between the trimmed V and J ends, which lost 5 bases and 9 bases, there was a span of 17 bases.

The V and J genes are TRBV18 and TRBJ2-7; D remains ambiguous. Trimming took off 4 bases at V and 1 base at J, with 11 bases between the two ends. There are 14 residues in the CDR3. Germline CDR1 and CDR2: KGHSH and LQKENI. CDR3 bases: TGTGCCAGCTCACGCCCCACCCATTCCTACGAGCAGTACTTC. This gives the protein CASSRPTHSYEQYF.

Here the CDR3 DNA reads TGTGCCAGCAGCTGGAGGGGCAAAAAAGAGACCCAGTACTTC. Encoded protein: CASSWRGKKETQYF. The rearrangement joins TRBV5-6 to TRBJ2-5; D perhaps matches TRBD2 (6 bases). The CDR3 is 14 amino acids. From germline, CDR1 is SGHDT and CDR2 YYEEEE. V shed 3 bases and J shed 3 bases, with 12 bases lying between them.

This clone was seen only once. V gene TRBV10-1 combines with J gene TRBJ1-2, with 7 bases identical to TRBD1. The CDR3 consists of 15 residues. J was trimmed by 0 bases and V by 8 bases; bases with no gene match: 9. Germline CDR1 WNHNN, CDR2 SYGVQD (reference sequence). The CDR3 DNA sequence: TGCGCCAGCCGCCGTGGACAGGAAGCTAACTATGGCTACACCTTC. Its translation is CASRRGQEANYGYTF.

This clone occurred once. V gene TRBV27 combines with J gene TRBJ2-7; weak D call: TRBD1 (6 bases). Germline-derived CDR1 and CDR2 are MNHEY and SMNVEV (reference sequence). The V end lost 8 bases, the J end lost 12 bases, and 17 bases lay between the germline ends. The CDR3 contains 11 residues. CDR3 loop: CASSDRSRAYF. The CDR3 nucleotides read TGTGCCAGCTCGGACAGATCTAGAGCGTACTTC.

The rearrangement joins TRBV5-1 to TRBJ2-5, with D hard to call. V gave up 0 bases and J gave up 5 bases, with 5 bases separating them. From germline, CDR1 is SGHRS and CDR2 YFSETQ. The CDR3 runs to 12 residues. This chain's CDR3 is CASSLDRETQYF. The CDR3 DNA is TGCGCCAGCAGCTTGGATCGTGAGACCCAGTACTTC.

This rearrangement joins TRBV19 to TRBJ2-5, with TRBD1 identical over 9 bases. J lost 6 bases, V lost 5 bases, and 13 bases had no gene match. Germline V CDR1 and CDR2: LNHDA, SQIVND (reference sequence). CDR3 size: 16 residues. This chain's CDR3 is CASSRSPGTGTKTQYF. CDR3 sequence (DNA): TGTGCCAGTAGTCGGAGCCCCGGGACAGGGACCAAGACCCAGTACTTC.

The rearrangement uses TRBV5-3 and TRBJ1-1; 9 bases match TRBD1. TRBV5-3 is an open reading frame whose function is uncertain. This CDR3 has 12 residues. The CDR3 coding sequence is TGTGGAGAAGACAGGGGGGGGACTGAAGCTTTCTTT. This codes for CGEDRGGTEAFF.

The chain couples TRBV6-1 to TRBJ1-3; a possible D gene is TRBD1 (5 bases). V was pared by 6 bases and J by 2 bases, with 14 bases between. Germline CDR1 and CDR2: MNHNS and SASEGT. The CDR3 spans 15 residues. This CDR3 is CASSPAGYAGNTIYF. The CDR3 bases are TGTGCCAGCAGCCCCGCAGGGTACGCTGGAAACACCATATATTTT.

The chain carries TRBV6-1 and TRBJ2-7; the match to TRBD2 covers 12 bases. The CDR3 runs to 19 residues. Germline CDR1 is MNHNS and CDR2 is SASEGT. V lost 2 bases and J lost 3; bases outside the gene matches: 14. Written as DNA, the CDR3 is TGTGCCAGCAGTGAAAGGTATGAGACTAGCGGGAGTAAGGGCTACGAGCAGTACTTC. As protein: CASSERYETSGSKGYEQYF.